The 24 T cell receptor beta chains below were found in one sample sequenced in a study of T-cell reconstitution after alpha-beta-depleted transplantation in children. Construction of the TCRbeta library involved unique molecular identifiers. TCRdb fed the PCR reads into MiXCR, producing one record per CDR3 protein. The sample contains 550,000 to 800,000 distinct CDR3 sequences, around 13% of which appear only once. The specimen comprised PBMCs, sampled before TCRalphabeta/CD19-depleted stem cell transplant. These receptors all stem from a girl aged 2-15 years with congenital amegakaryocytic thrombocytopenia, due to receive a stem cell transplant.

This clonotype occurred many times. This sequence joins TRBV12-3 or TRBV12-4 and TRBJ2-7; D may be TRBD1 or TRBD2 (5 bases each). This CDR3 is 18 amino acids long. The V end was cut by 2 bases, the J end by 3 bases, with 23 bases between. The CDR3 bases are TGTGCCAGCAGTTTAAGGGTTCTGTTGGGACGGATAGTCTACGAGCAGTACTTC. Translating it yields CASSLRVLLGRIVYEQYF.

The gene calls are TRBV20-1 and TRBJ1-3; possible D gene TRBD1, 5 bases. Germline loops: CDR1 DFQATT, CDR2 SNEGSKA (reference sequence). CDR3 length: 13 residues. Deletions cut 6 bases from V and 0 bases from J, with 9 bases between. The CDR3 is CSATDLSGNTIYF. The CDR3 nucleotides are TGCAGTGCGACAGATCTCTCTGGAAACACCATATATTTT.

This clonotype has a handful of counts. This chain links TRBV5-1 with TRBJ2-5; tentative D call: TRBD1 (6 bases). V shed 4 bases and J shed 0 bases, with 10 bases lying between them. The germline gives CDR1 SGHRS, CDR2 YFSETQ. This CDR3 spans 14 amino acids. The CDR3 loop is CASSAGTNQETQYF. The CDR3 bases are TGCGCCAGCAGCGCCGGGACAAACCAAGAGACCCAGTACTTC.

This clonotype was seen more than once but under ten times. V and J are TRBV24-1 and TRBJ2-2, with a weak D call TRBD1 (6 bases). The germline CDR1 and CDR2 sequences are KGHDR and SFDVKD. There are 16 residues in the CDR3. The V gene lost 4 bases and the J gene lost 7 bases, with 18 bases spanning the gap. The CDR3 region has the DNA TGTGCCACCAGTGACCGAAGGGACATCGCGGTCGGGGAGCTGTTTTTT. Protein: CATSDRRDIAVGELFF.

This clonotype occurred many times. V usage is TRBV20-1 and J usage is TRBJ1-5, with a weak D call TRBD1 (6 bases). Trimming stripped 6 bases from V and 5 bases from J, with 17 bases between. The CDR3 is made up of 14 amino acids. Germline V gives CDR1 DFQATT, CDR2 SNEGSKA (reference sequence). CDR3 nucleotides: TGCAGTGCCCTCAAGGGGAGGACAGATCAGCCCCAGCATTTT. This codes for CSALKGRTDQPQHF.

This clonotype has just a few counts. CDR3 sequence (DNA): TGCAGTGCTAGAGTGGACTTTCTCACTACCTACGAGCAGTACTTC. Protein: CSARVDFLTTYEQYF. The genes are TRBV20-1 and TRBJ2-7; perhaps TRBD2 as D (5 bases). CDR3 length: 15 amino acids. CDR1 DFQATT and CDR2 SNEGSKA come from the germline V gene (reference sequence). Trimming left V 1 base short and J 2 bases short, with 15 bases between.

Of note for this clonotype: A read error may be the cause here, since a much bigger clone is one base away. The chain employs TRBV16 and TRBJ2-5; the D gene is possibly TRBD2 (6 bases). The ends were cut back, 4 bases at V and 1 base at J, with 10 bases in the middle. Looked up from germline, CDR1 is KGHSY and CDR2 is FQNENV. The CDR3 runs to 14 residues. CDR3 protein: CASSPLAVQETQYF. For the CDR3, the DNA is TGTGCCAGCAGCCCACTAGCCGTCCAAGAGACCCAGTACTTC.

This clonotype was counted between two and nine times. V is TRBV5-1 and J is TRBJ2-1, with 7 bases identical to TRBD1. Germline-derived CDR1 and CDR2 are SGHRS and YFSETQ. The CDR3 covers 15 residues. Trimming at V came to 1 base and at J to 6 bases, leaving 7 bases not matched to a gene. For the CDR3, the DNA is TGCGCCAGCAGCTTGTCGGATTACAGGGGCAATGAGCAGTTCTTC. It encodes CASSLSDYRGNEQFF.

This clonotype was observed at least ten times. The V and J genes are TRBV6-2 or TRBV6-3 and TRBJ2-5, with D hard to call. This CDR3 region has 12 residues. CDR1 and CDR2 (germline): MNHEY, SVGEGT. V lost 0 bases and J 10 bases, leaving 9 bases between the germline ends. CDR3 DNA sequence: TGTGCCAGCAGTTACTCGTGGGATGGCCAGTACTTC. Its protein product is CASSYSWDGQYF.

The sample holds a few counts of this clonotype. The genes are TRBV9 and TRBJ2-2, with 10 bases fitting TRBD2. The CDR3 runs 16 residues. Germline loops: CDR1 SGDLS, CDR2 YYNGEE. V gave up 4 bases and J gave up 2 bases; unmatched junction bases: 5. The CDR3 DNA sequence: TGTGCCAGCAGCTCTACTAGCGGGATCAACACCGGGGAGCTGTTTTTT. Protein: CASSSTSGINTGELFF.

This clonotype showed up just a few times. The rearrangement uses TRBV5-1 and TRBJ2-3, with 10 bases that match TRBD2. CDR3 length equals 15 residues. Germline CDR1 is SGHRS and CDR2 is YFSETQ. V lost 7 bases and J lost 3; bases outside the gene matches: 8. CDR3 bases: TGCGCCAGCCTCCGGGAGCGGGAGGGAACAGATACGCAGTATTTT. Encoded protein: CASLREREGTDTQYF.

This clonotype was observed at least ten times. This sequence joins TRBV20-1 and TRBJ2-1; TRBD1 matches at 8 bases. Germline V gives CDR1 DFQATT, CDR2 SNEGSKA (reference sequence). This CDR3 is 12 amino acids long. V lost 3 bases, J lost 9 bases, and 4 bases stayed unmatched. This CDR3 reads CSASGQGAEQFF. CDR3 nucleotide sequence: TGCAGTGCTAGTGGTCAGGGGGCTGAGCAGTTCTTC.

V usage is TRBV25-1 and J usage is TRBJ2-5; D not certain. V was cut by 6 bases and J by 5 bases, with 10 bases left in between. The CDR3 is 12 residues long. CDR1 and CDR2 (germline): MGHDK, SYGVNS. CDR3 sequence: CASSDTPETQYF. In DNA form, the CDR3 reads TGTGCCAGCAGCGATACCCCCGAGACCCAGTACTTC.

This clonotype was counted many times. CDR3 region: CASSLSWLSGQFF. The CDR3, as DNA: TGCGCCAGCAGCTTGAGCTGGCTCTCGGGGCAGTTCTTC. J is TRBJ2-1 and V is TRBV5-1, with no clear D. V gave up 1 base and J gave up 12 bases, with 14 bases separating them. Per germline, CDR1 SGHRS and CDR2 YFSETQ. The CDR3 sequence is 13 residues long.

This clonotype was detected many times. V and J are TRBV6-4 and TRBJ2-3; D gene unclear. V lost 6 bases and J 7 bases, leaving 11 bases between the germline ends. The CDR3 runs 12 residues. The germline V gene encodes CDR1 MRHNA and CDR2 SNTAGT. The DNA for the CDR3 is TGTGCCAGCAGCGATCTCATGAATACGCAGTATTTT. Protein: CASSDLMNTQYF.

The V and J genes are TRBV5-1 and TRBJ1-4; D ambiguous. This CDR3 is 17 amino acids long. CDR1 and CDR2 from the germline V gene are SGHRS and YFSETQ. V lost 1 base and J lost 0, with 13 bases in between. CDR3 in amino acids: CASSLYPKGPTNEKLFF. CDR3 nucleotide sequence: TGCGCCAGCAGCTTGTACCCAAAAGGCCCAACTAATGAAAAACTGTTTTTT. Full variable domain (remainder filled in from reference TRBV5-1 and TRBJ1-4): KAGVTQTPRYLIKTRGQQVTLSCSPISGHRSVSWYQQTPGQGLQFLFEYFSETQRNKGNFPGRFSGRQFSNSRSEMNVSTLELGDSALYLCASSLYPKGPTNEKLFFGSGTQLSVL.

The sample holds many counts of this clonotype. This chain links TRBV20-1 with TRBJ1-2, with D possibly being TRBD1 (5 bases). This CDR3 spans 14 amino acids. CDR1 is DFQATT and CDR2 is SNEGSKA in the germline V gene (reference sequence). V was cut by 3 bases and J by 0 bases, with 11 bases left in between. The CDR3, as DNA: TGCAGTGCTAGGGGGGATGGCGCTAACTATGGCTACACCTTC. Its translation is CSARGDGANYGYTF.

The chain is built from TRBV7-2 and TRBJ2-7, with D perhaps matching TRBD1 or TRBD2 (5 bases each). The CDR3 contains 15 residues. V lost 6 bases and J 5 bases, leaving 20 bases between the germline ends. Germline loops: CDR1 SGHTA, CDR2 FQGNSA. CDR3 protein: CASSRNPGAANEQYF. The CDR3 bases are TGTGCCAGCAGTCGGAACCCCGGGGCAGCGAACGAGCAGTACTTC.

Worth noting for this clonotype: Germline and junction disagree at one end, which may indicate a read error. The CDR3 loop is CASSLFTPTGNGQFF. CDR3 DNA: TGTGCCAGCAGCTTGTTTACCCCTACGGGCAATGGGCAGTTCTTC. The chain recombines TRBV5-5 with TRBJ2-1; D gene ambiguous. Germline V gene data show CDR1 as SGHKS and CDR2 as YYEKEE (reference sequence). The CDR3 covers 15 residues.

This clonotype was recorded at least ten times. This chain connects TRBV12-5 to TRBJ2-1; weak D call: TRBD1 (6 bases). The CDR3 length is 12 residues. Trimming left V 3 bases short and J 8 bases short, with 8 bases between. CDR1 and CDR2 from the germline V gene are LGHNT and FRNRAP. In DNA form, the CDR3 reads TGTGCTAGTGGTTTAGGGGGTGATGAGCAGTTCTTC. Amino acid sequence: CASGLGGDEQFF. Together with reference TRBV12-5 and TRBJ2-1, the CDR3 gives the full variable domain: DARVTQTPRHKVTEMGQEVTMRCQPILGHNTVFWYRQTMMQGLELLAYFRNRAPLDDSGMPKDRFSAEMPDATLATLKIQPSEPRDSAVYFCASGLGGDEQFFGPGTRLTVL.

This clonotype was seen only a few times. The chain carries TRBV6-5 and TRBJ1-2, with D possibly being TRBD1 (6 bases). Looked up from germline, CDR1 is MNHEY and CDR2 is SVGAGI. The CDR3 has 14 residues. Trimming removed 2 bases at V and 10 bases at J, with 17 bases between. CDR3 residues: CASSYDVGQMNYTF. CDR3 DNA sequence: TGTGCCAGCAGTTACGATGTAGGACAGATGAACTACACCTTC.

This clonotype occurred many times. CDR3 residues: CATSREALSSSYNEQFF. The CDR3 DNA reads as TGTGCCACCAGCAGAGAAGCCTTATCGAGCTCCTACAATGAGCAGTTCTTC. V usage is TRBV15 and J usage is TRBJ2-1; no firm D call. V was pared by 0 bases and J by 0 bases, with 12 bases between. Per germline, CDR1 LNHNV and CDR2 YYDKDF (reference sequence). The CDR3 sequence is 17 residues long.

CDR3 region: CASSHESREQYF. In nucleotides, the CDR3 is TGTGCCAGCAGCCATGAGAGTCGGGAGCAGTACTTC. This rearrangement joins TRBV3-1 to TRBJ2-7; D uncertain. This CDR3 region has 12 residues. Germline loops: CDR1 LGHDT, CDR2 YNNKEL (reference sequence). V was pared by 3 bases and J by 7 bases, with 10 bases between.

Points on this clonotype: A single base separates this from a much larger clone, so it may be a read error. The chain links TRBV12-3 or TRBV12-4 to TRBJ2-1; 9 nucleotides align to TRBD2. CDR3 size: 15 residues. Germline trimming cut 6 bases from V and 9 bases from J; bases unmatched to any gene: 12. The CDR3 sequence: CASSTGREGSTEQFF. The CDR3 DNA reads TGTGCCAGCAGCACGGGGCGGGAGGGTTCGACTGAGCAGTTCTTC.